The source of this TCR beta chain is a study of monozygotic twins with cystic fibrosis. The CDR3 contains 18 residues. Germline V gives CDR1 MDHEN, CDR2 SYDVKM. J was trimmed by 0 bases and V by 6 bases; bases with no gene match: 13. Repertoires were generated with immunoSEQ multiplex PCR, while TCRdb's copy carries only in-frame clones and drops some. The sample contains 30,000 to 40,000 clones, just over 65% of which appear only once. This clone was observed a handful of times. Sequencing input: blood. This clonotype was sampled from a girl aged 10 to 17 with cystic fibrosis. This chain connects TRBV28 to TRBJ1-4; 7 bases are a match to TRBD1. The CDR3 coding sequence is TGTGCCAGCAGACCAAGGAACTGGGACAGTTCAACTAATGAAAAACTGTTTTTT. Its protein is CASRPRNWDSSTNEKLFF.